One sample yielded the 15 T cell receptor beta chains listed below, sequenced in a study of blood T cells in healthy people across ages. Through a sample-barcoded 5' primer and a J-beta primer mix, a second PCR was run for about 6 to 12 cycles. One entry per CDR3 protein, called by TCRdb with MiXCR from the 5' RACE reads. The data show 790,000 or so distinct CDR3 sequences, about half seen once. Specimen: blood. All receptors come from a man at least 80 years old in good health.

The chain is built from TRBV12-3 or TRBV12-4 and TRBJ2-1, with TRBD2 identical over 7 bases. J was trimmed by 10 bases and V by 2 bases; bases with no gene match: 8. The CDR3 spans 14 residues. The CDR3 DNA is TGTGCCAGCAGTTTATCAGGCGGGAGTTACGAGCAGTTCTTC. Protein product: CASSLSGGSYEQFF.

Comment on this clonotype: Germline is not matched at one junction end, which may reflect a read error. The rearrangement joins TRBV29-1 to TRBJ2-5, with D maybe TRBD1 (5 bases). Germline loops: CDR1 SQVTM, CDR2 ANQGSEA. The CDR3 is 12 amino acids. The CDR3 loop is CIVGAQGETQYF. As DNA, the CDR3 is TGCATCGTTGGGGCGCAGGGAGAGACCCAGTACTTC.

In its sample, this clonotype was seen a few times. The chain recombines TRBV5-1 with TRBJ2-2, with 7 bases identical to TRBD2. With V trimmed by 0 bases and J by 4 bases, 6 bases remained unmatched. Per the germline V gene, CDR1 is SGHRS and CDR2 is YFSETQ. The CDR3 contains 16 residues. Here the CDR3 reads CASSLASGMGTGELFF. The CDR3, as DNA: TGCGCCAGCAGCTTGGCCAGCGGGATGGGCACCGGGGAGCTGTTTTTT.

The CDR3 region has the DNA TGTGCCAGCAGCGTAGCTGAGACAGGTATTACAGATACGCAGTATTTT. This encodes CASSVAETGITDTQYF. The V call is TRBV9, the J call TRBJ2-3; tentative D call: TRBD1 (6 bases). The CDR3 extends over 16 amino acids. Trimming removed 0 bases from V and 3 bases from J, with 14 bases in between. Per germline, CDR1 SGDLS and CDR2 YYNGEE.

The CDR3: CASSLGRGFRDSQETQYF. CDR3 nucleotides: TGTGCCAGCAGCTTGGGCAGGGGATTCCGGGACTCCCAAGAGACCCAGTACTTC. This chain joins TRBV11-2 and TRBJ2-5; D is tentatively TRBD1 or TRBD2 (6 bases each). This CDR3 is 18 amino acids long. The V end was cut by 3 bases, the J end by 1 base, with 21 bases between. CDR1 and CDR2 (germline): SGHAT, FQNNGV.

The gene calls are TRBV6-2 or TRBV6-3 and TRBJ2-3; 11 bases align to TRBD2. CDR3 size: 18 residues. CDR1 and CDR2 (germline): MNHEY, SVGEGT. V lost 0 bases and J lost 0; bases outside the gene matches: 5. This CDR3 is CASSYSTSGISSTDTQYF. In DNA form, the CDR3 reads TGTGCCAGCAGTTACTCGACTAGCGGGATTTCTAGCACAGATACGCAGTATTTT.

The chain is built from TRBV20-1 and TRBJ2-2, with D possibly TRBD2 on 5 matching bases. The germline V gene encodes CDR1 DFQATT and CDR2 SNEGSKA (reference sequence). The CDR3 covers 19 residues. V was cut by 1 base and J by 6 bases, with 27 bases left in between. The CDR3 sequence is CSARAGSGRGLTSAGELFF. In DNA, the CDR3 is TGCAGTGCTAGAGCAGGCAGTGGGAGAGGGTTAACAAGCGCCGGGGAGCTGTTTTTT.

The chain uses TRBV28 and TRBJ1-2, with a tentative D call TRBD1 (5 bases). Deletions cut 2 bases from V and 7 bases from J, with 8 bases between. Germline V lookup: CDR1 MDHEN, CDR2 SYDVKM. The length of the CDR3 is 12 residues. The CDR3 is CASSLQGPGYTF. The CDR3 DNA follows: TGTGCCAGCAGTTTACAGGGTCCTGGCTACACCTTC.

The chain couples TRBV5-1 to TRBJ2-1, with 10 bases aligning to TRBD2. CDR3 size: 16 residues. The germline gives CDR1 SGHRS, CDR2 YFSETQ. The V segment lost 4 bases and the J segment 4 bases; nucleotides outside the gene matches: 8. DNA of the CDR3: TGCGCCAGCAGCACCCGCCTAGCGGGAGAGTACAATGAGCAGTTCTTC. This translates into CASSTRLAGEYNEQFF.

This clonotype turned up a few times. This sequence joins TRBV5-1 and TRBJ2-1; 9 nucleotides align to TRBD2. Germline loops: CDR1 SGHRS, CDR2 YFSETQ. This CDR3 is 19 amino acids long. Trimming took 2 bases from V and 4 from J; bases not matched to a gene: 16. CDR3 DNA: TGCGCCAGCAGCTTACGGATTCCTGGGGGTAGCGGGAGATACAATGAGCAGTTCTTC. The encoded protein is CASSLRIPGGSGRYNEQFF. Using reference TRBV5-1 and TRBJ2-1 for the parts outside the CDR3, the full variable domain is KAGVTQTPRYLIKTRGQQVTLSCSPISGHRSVSWYQQTPGQGLQFLFEYFSETQRNKGNFPGRFSGRQFSNSRSEMNVSTLELGDSALYLCASSLRIPGGSGRYNEQFFGPGTRLTVL.

Regarding this clonotype: A much more abundant neighbour one base away suggests this may be a read error. The chain combines TRBV7-2 with TRBJ1-2; no clear D. Germline V lookup: CDR1 SGHTA, CDR2 FQGNSA. This CDR3 region has 14 residues. Deletions cut 1 base from V and 8 bases from J, with 14 bases between. The chain's CDR3 is CASSLDGTRPGYTF. The DNA of the CDR3 is TGTGCCAGCAGCTTAGATGGCACCCGCCCGGGCTACACCTTC.

The chain links TRBV16 to TRBJ2-7; TRBD1 is a possible D gene (5 bases). The germline V gene encodes CDR1 KGHSY and CDR2 FQNENV. V lost 0 bases to trimming and J lost 0 bases, with 6 bases between them. The CDR3 sequence is 14 residues long. The CDR3: CASSQSTASYEQYF. CDR3 DNA: TGTGCCAGCAGCCAATCGACAGCCTCCTACGAGCAGTACTTC.

This clonotype was detected ten times or more. The gene calls are TRBV7-2 and TRBJ2-7; possibly TRBD2 for D (6 bases). V was pared by 4 bases and J by 2 bases, with 12 bases between. Germline assignment: CDR1 SGHTA and CDR2 FQGNSA. The CDR3 has 14 residues. The CDR3 coding sequence is TGTGCCAGCAGCTCCAGTAGCGGTCCCTACGAGCAGTACTTC. Its translation: CASSSSSGPYEQYF.

This clonotype was seen a handful of times. Here the CDR3 DNA reads TGTGCCAGCAGCTTGGAAGGTTGGGTGGGGAAAAGGACTGAAGCTTTCTTT. Amino acids: CASSLEGWVGKRTEAFF. The rearrangement uses TRBV5-6 and TRBJ1-1; the D is unclear. CDR1 and CDR2 (germline): SGHDT, YYEEEE. The ends were cut back, 0 bases at V and 5 bases at J, with 20 bases in the middle. The CDR3 loop spans 17 amino acids. The full variable domain, with the rest looked up from reference TRBV5-6 and TRBJ1-1, is DAGVTQSPTHLIKTRGQQVTLRCSPKSGHDTVSWYQQALGQGPQFIFQYYEEEERQRGNFPDRFSGHQFPNYSSELNVNALLLGDSALYLCASSLEGWVGKRTEAFFGQGTRLTVV.

This chain links TRBV5-1 with TRBJ2-4, with a tentative D call TRBD2 (5 bases). The last part of the DNA fits TRBJ2-7 better; the J call may be wrong. There are 14 residues in the CDR3. In germline, CDR1 is SGHRS, CDR2 YFSETQ. CDR3 loop: CASSLGGGFGEQYF. The CDR3 region has the DNA TGCGCCAGCAGCTTGGGTGGAGGTTTCGGCGAGCAGTACTTC.